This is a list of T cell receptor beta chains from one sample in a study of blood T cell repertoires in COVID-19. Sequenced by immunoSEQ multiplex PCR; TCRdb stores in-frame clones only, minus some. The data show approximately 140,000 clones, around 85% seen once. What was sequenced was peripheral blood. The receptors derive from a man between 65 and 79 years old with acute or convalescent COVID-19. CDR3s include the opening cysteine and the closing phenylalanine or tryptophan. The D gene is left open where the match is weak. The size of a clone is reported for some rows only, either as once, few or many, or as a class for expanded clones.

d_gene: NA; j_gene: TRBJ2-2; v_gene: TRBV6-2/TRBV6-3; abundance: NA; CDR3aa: CASSWSGGKPNTGELFF; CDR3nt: TGTGCCAGCAGTTGGAGTGGCGGGAAACCAAACACCGGGGAGCTGTTTTTT
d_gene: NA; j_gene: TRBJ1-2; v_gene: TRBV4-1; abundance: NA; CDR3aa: CASSQVSGSGYTF; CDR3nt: TGCGCCAGCAGCCAAGTTTCGGGGAGTGGCTACACCTTC
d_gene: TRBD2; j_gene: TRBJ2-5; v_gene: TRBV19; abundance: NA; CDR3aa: CASSTGLAETQYF; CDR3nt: TGTGCCAGTAGTACAGGACTAGCGGAGACCCAGTACTTC
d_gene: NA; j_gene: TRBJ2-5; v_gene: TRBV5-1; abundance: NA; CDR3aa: CASSLGTLLGAQETQYF; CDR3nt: TGCGCCAGCAGCTTGGGAACACTCCTAGGGGCACAAGAGACCCAGTACTTC
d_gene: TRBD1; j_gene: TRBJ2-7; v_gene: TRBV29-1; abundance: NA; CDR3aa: CSVARQGDREQYF; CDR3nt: TGCAGCGTTGCGAGACAGGGAGATAGGGAGCAGTACTTC
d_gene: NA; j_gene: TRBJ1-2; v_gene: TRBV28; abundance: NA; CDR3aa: CATPLTGGYGYTF; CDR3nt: TGTGCCACCCCTTTGACAGGCGGCTATGGCTACACCTTC
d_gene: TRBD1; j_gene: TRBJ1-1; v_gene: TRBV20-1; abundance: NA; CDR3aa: CSASPPGGQAVEAFF; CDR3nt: TGCAGTGCTAGTCCGCCCGGGGGACAGGCCGTCGAAGCTTTCTTT
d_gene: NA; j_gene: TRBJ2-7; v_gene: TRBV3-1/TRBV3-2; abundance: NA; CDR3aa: CASSQFSGPSSYEQYF; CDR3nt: TGTGCCAGCAGCCAATTTAGCGGCCCCAGCTCCTACGAGCAGTACTTC
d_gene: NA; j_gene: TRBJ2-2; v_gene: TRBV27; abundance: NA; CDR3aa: CASSSSFGELFF; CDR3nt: TGTGCCAGCAGTTCTAGCTTCGGGGAGCTGTTTTTT
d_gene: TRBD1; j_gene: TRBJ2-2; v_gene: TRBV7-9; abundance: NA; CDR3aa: CASSSGQAGELFF; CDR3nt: TGTGCCAGCAGCTCGGGACAGGCCGGGGAGCTGTTTTTT
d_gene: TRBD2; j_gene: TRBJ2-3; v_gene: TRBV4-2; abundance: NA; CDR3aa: CASSQDTSGGTDTQYF; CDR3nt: TGTGCCAGCAGCCAAGATACCAGCGGGGGCACAGATACGCAGTATTTT
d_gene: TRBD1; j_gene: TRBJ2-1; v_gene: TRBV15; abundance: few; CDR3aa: CATSDPGQGPNEQFF; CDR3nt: TGTGCCACCAGCGACCCGGGACAGGGCCCCAATGAGCAGTTCTTC
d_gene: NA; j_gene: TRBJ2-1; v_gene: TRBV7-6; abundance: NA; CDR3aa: CASSLARPPGEQFF; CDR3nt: TGTGCCAGCAGCTTAGCCAGACCCCCGGGTGAGCAGTTCTTC
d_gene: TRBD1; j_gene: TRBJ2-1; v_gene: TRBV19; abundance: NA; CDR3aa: CASRDRGDNEQFF; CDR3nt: TGTGCCAGTAGAGACAGGGGGGACAATGAGCAGTTCTTC
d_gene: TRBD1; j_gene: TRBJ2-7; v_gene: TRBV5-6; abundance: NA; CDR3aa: CASSLPQLTGQTNYEQYF; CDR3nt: TGTGCCAGCAGCTTGCCTCAGCTGACGGGACAGACTAACTACGAGCAGTACTTC
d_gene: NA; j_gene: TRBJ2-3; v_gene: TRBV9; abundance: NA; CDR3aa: CASSHGFGGAGTDTQYF; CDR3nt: TGTGCCAGCAGCCACGGTTTTGGCGGAGCGGGCACAGATACGCAGTATTTT
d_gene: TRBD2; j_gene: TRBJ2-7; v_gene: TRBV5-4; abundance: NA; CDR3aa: CASSFWTSGSYEQYF; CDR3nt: TGTGCCAGCAGCTTCTGGACTAGCGGTTCCTACGAGCAGTACTTC
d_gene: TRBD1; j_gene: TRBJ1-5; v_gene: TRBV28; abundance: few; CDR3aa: CASRPTTGFRGANQPQHF; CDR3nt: TGTGCCAGCAGGCCCACCACAGGGTTCAGGGGGGCCAATCAGCCCCAGCATTTT
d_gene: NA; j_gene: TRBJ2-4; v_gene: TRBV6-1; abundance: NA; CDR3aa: CASSERGDSIAKNIQYF; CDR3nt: TGTGCCAGCAGTGAACGCGGGGACAGTATAGCCAAAAACATTCAGTACTTC
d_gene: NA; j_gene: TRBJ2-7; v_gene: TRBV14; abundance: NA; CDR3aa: CASSQVHYEQYF; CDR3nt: TGTGCCAGCAGCCAAGTCCATTACGAGCAGTACTTC
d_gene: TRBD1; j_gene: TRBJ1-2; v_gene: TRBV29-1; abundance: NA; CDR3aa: CSVWTGETGYTF; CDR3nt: TGCAGCGTTTGGACAGGGGAAACTGGCTACACCTTC
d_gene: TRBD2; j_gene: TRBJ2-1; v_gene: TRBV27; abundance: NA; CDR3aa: CASSFGTSAYNEQFF; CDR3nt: TGTGCCAGCAGTTTCGGGACTAGCGCCTACAATGAGCAGTTCTTC
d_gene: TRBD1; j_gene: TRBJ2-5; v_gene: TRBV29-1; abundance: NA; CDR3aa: CSVAWTGVRETQYF; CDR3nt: TGCAGCGTCGCTTGGACAGGGGTGAGGGAGACCCAGTACTTC
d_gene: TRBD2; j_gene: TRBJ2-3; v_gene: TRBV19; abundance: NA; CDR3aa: CASSSGLAGGSTDTQYF; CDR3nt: TGTGCCAGTAGTAGCGGACTAGCGGGGGGTTCCACAGATACGCAGTATTTT
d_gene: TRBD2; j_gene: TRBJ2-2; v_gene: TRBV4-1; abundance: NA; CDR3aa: CASSQLAGAYTGELFF; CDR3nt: TGCGCCAGCAGCCAGCTAGCGGGAGCGTACACCGGGGAGCTGTTTTTT
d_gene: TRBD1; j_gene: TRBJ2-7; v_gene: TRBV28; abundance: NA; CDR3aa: CASSSPGTGDYEQYF; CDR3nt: TGTGCCAGCAGTTCCCCCGGGACAGGGGACTACGAGCAGTACTTC
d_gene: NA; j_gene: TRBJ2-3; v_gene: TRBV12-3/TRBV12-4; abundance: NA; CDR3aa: CASSGFTDTQYF; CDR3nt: TGTGCCAGCAGCGGGTTCACAGATACGCAGTATTTT
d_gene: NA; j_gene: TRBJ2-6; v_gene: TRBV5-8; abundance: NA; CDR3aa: CASRIGGFSGANVLTF; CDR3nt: TGTGCCAGCAGAATAGGGGGATTCTCTGGGGCCAACGTCCTGACTTTC